What follows is one T cell receptor beta chain and its context. What it recognizes is unknown. Germline V lookup: CDR1 SEHNR, CDR2 FQNEAQ (reference sequence). V was clipped by 5 bases and J by 4 bases, with 17 bases between them. CDR3 length: 15 residues. As part of library construction, unique molecular identifiers were attached to individual cDNA molecules. TCRdb itself ran the 5' RACE reads through MiXCR, one entry per CDR3 protein. The table has more than 70,000 distinct CDR3 sequences, 9% to 15% seen once; the top ten hold approximately 7%. This sample is part of a study of early T cells in non-severe SARS-CoV-2 infection. Looking at the study overall: Sequencing input comprised bulk RNA from unsorted whole blood; chain pairing was not available.

General study points: Matching results from VDJdb favored anti-spike CD8 responses, leaving private and CD4 specificities undetected.

Specimen: whole blood. V usage is TRBV7-9 and J usage is TRBJ1-2; D is unresolved. This TCR came from an adult who was a healthcare worker with PCR-confirmed SARS-CoV-2 infection or an uninfected control (not recorded which). The CDR3 bases are TGTGCCAGCAGCGCAGGTGGCAGGCCAGGCTATGGCTACACCTTC. This codes for CASSAGGRPGYGYTF.